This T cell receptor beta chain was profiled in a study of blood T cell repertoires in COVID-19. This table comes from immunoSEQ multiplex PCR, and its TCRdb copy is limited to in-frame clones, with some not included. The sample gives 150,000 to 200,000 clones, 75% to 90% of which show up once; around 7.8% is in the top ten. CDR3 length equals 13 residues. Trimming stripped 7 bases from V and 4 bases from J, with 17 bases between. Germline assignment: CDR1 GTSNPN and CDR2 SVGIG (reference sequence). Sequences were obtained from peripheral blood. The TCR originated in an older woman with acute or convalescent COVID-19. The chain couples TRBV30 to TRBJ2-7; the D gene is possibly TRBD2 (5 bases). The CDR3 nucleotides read TGTGCCTCGGGCCCGGTGGGCGGGTACGAGCAGTACTTC. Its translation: CASGPVGGYEQYF.